A single sample is the source of the 20 T cell receptor beta chains below, sequenced in a study of shared clonotypes between healthy human individuals. Using immunoSEQ multiplex PCR, the repertoire was profiled, and TCRdb retains in-frame clones only, with some absent. The table shows approximately 720,000 clones, with under 95% occurring only once. The naive CD8 population came from CD45RO-negative cells selected for CCR7, without terminally differentiated effector memory CD45RA+ cells. Sequenced input: naive CD8+ T cells sorted from blood. Source of these receptors: a man younger than 40 in good health.

The V and J genes are TRBV11-2 and TRBJ2-7; D is uncertain. This CDR3 has 13 residues. The V end lost 0 bases, the J end lost 3 bases, and 6 bases lay between the germline ends. Germline assignment: CDR1 SGHAT and CDR2 FQNNGV. CDR3 amino acids: CASSLELSYEQYF. The CDR3 DNA follows: TGTGCCAGCAGCTTAGAGTTGAGCTACGAGCAGTACTTC.

The gene calls are TRBV10-3 and TRBJ1-2; tentative D call: TRBD1 (5 bases). CDR3 length: 14 residues. V lost 4 bases to trimming and J lost 3 bases, with 12 bases between them. Per the germline V gene, CDR1 is ENHRY and CDR2 is SYGVKD. The CDR3 nucleotides read TGTGCCATCAGTGCCATGACAGAAGACTATGGCTACACCTTC. This sequence encodes CAISAMTEDYGYTF.

A single count supports this clone. The chain uses TRBV5-1 and TRBJ2-1; D is unresolved. Germline lookup yields CDR1 SGHRS and CDR2 YFSETQ. Trimming took 1 base from V and 0 from J, leaving 8 bases between them. The CDR3 is 15 residues long. CDR3 DNA sequence: TGCGCCAGCAGCTTGAGCTACAGCTCCTACAATGAGCAGTTCTTC. Translating gives CASSLSYSSYNEQFF.

This chain links TRBV19 with TRBJ2-5, with no clear D. The germline gives CDR1 LNHDA, CDR2 SQIVND (reference sequence). This CDR3 has 14 amino acids. V gave up 5 bases and J gave up 0 bases, with 10 bases separating them. The CDR3 reads CASSFSTYQETQYF. The CDR3 DNA sequence: TGTGCCAGTAGTTTCTCGACGTACCAAGAGACCCAGTACTTC.

The CDR3 spells CAWSVTSGVDNEQFF. In DNA, the CDR3 is TGTGCCTGGAGTGTTACTAGCGGGGTCGACAATGAGCAGTTCTTC. The V and J genes are TRBV30 and TRBJ2-1; 10 bases agree with TRBD2. The CDR3 extends over 15 amino acids. The ends lost 0 bases at V and 5 bases at J; junction bases unmatched: 4. Germline V gene data show CDR1 as GTSNPN and CDR2 as SVGIG (reference sequence).

The rearrangement joins TRBV5-1 to TRBJ1-2, with D uncertain. The CDR3 has 15 amino acids. Trimming pared 3 bases from V and 6 bases from J, leaving 18 bases between. From germline, CDR1 is SGHRS and CDR2 YFSETQ. CDR3 in DNA: TGCGCCAGCAGCTGGAAGGACGGCCGGTTGGATGGCTACACCTTC. Residues: CASSWKDGRLDGYTF.

Only one count was recorded for this clone. The V call is TRBV7-6, the J call TRBJ2-7, with 10 bases that match TRBD2. CDR3 length: 15 residues. The J segment lost 2 bases and the V segment lost 6 bases, leaving 7 bases of the junction unmatched. Germline V lookup: CDR1 SGHVS, CDR2 FNYEAQ. In DNA form, the CDR3 reads TGTGCCAGCAGTTCCAGCGGGAGGGTCCCCTACGAGCAGTACTTC. Amino acid sequence: CASSSSGRVPYEQYF.

V and J are TRBV18 and TRBJ1-2; D gene uncertain. Trimming took off 2 bases at V and 0 bases at J, with 13 bases between the two ends. The CDR3 covers 16 residues. Germline assignment: CDR1 KGHSH and CDR2 LQKENI. In DNA form, the CDR3 reads TGTGCCAGCTCACCAGTGGTTGACGGGGCTAACTATGGCTACACCTTC. This sequence encodes CASSPVVDGANYGYTF.

The chain couples TRBV27 to TRBJ2-3; TRBD2 is a possible D gene (6 bases). The V gene lost 6 bases and the J gene lost 2 bases, with 18 bases spanning the gap. This CDR3 contains 16 residues. Germline-derived CDR1 and CDR2 are MNHEY and SMNVEV (reference sequence). In DNA, the CDR3 is TGTGCCAGCAGCGGGCGGAGGGACTTCCCCACAGATACGCAGTATTTT. Amino acid sequence: CASSGRRDFPTDTQYF.

The chain combines TRBV7-9 with TRBJ2-1; 10 nucleotides align to TRBD2. Germline lookup yields CDR1 SEHNR and CDR2 FQNEAQ (reference sequence). With 5 bases clipped from V and 12 bases from J, the junction kept 13 bases outside the gene matches. The CDR3 is made up of 15 amino acids. Written as DNA, the CDR3 is TGTGCCAGCAGCCCCCGGACTAGCGGCCTGATTGCGCAGTTCTTC. It codes for CASSPRTSGLIAQFF.

The CDR3 spells CASSGVSGRDEQFF. CDR3 DNA sequence: TGTGCCAGCAGTGGGGTTAGCGGGAGAGATGAGCAGTTCTTC. The rearrangement joins TRBV28 to TRBJ2-1; 9 bases align to TRBD2. This CDR3 is 14 amino acids long. The J segment lost 8 bases and the V segment lost 5 bases, leaving 7 bases of the junction unmatched. CDR1 and CDR2 from the germline V gene are MDHEN and SYDVKM.

This clone occurred a few times. The chain employs TRBV30 and TRBJ2-7, with TRBD1 identical over 9 bases. The germline CDR1 and CDR2 sequences are GTSNPN and SVGIG (reference sequence). The CDR3 contains 14 residues. After removal of 7 bases from V and 8 bases from J, the junction contained 15 bases not matched to a gene. This CDR3 reads CASSGGQGIQQQYF. The DNA of the CDR3 is TGTGCCTCGTCGGGAGGACAGGGGATCCAGCAGCAGTACTTC.

The rearrangement uses TRBV28 and TRBJ2-7, with D possibly TRBD2 on 6 matching bases. This CDR3 region has 14 residues. Between the trimmed V and J ends, which lost 5 bases and 7 bases, there was a span of 18 bases. Germline CDR1 MDHEN, CDR2 SYDVKM. The CDR3 sequence is CASSIAGNVVEQYF. The CDR3 region has the DNA TGTGCCAGCAGTATCGCGGGGAACGTCGTTGAGCAGTACTTC.

This chain uses TRBV15 with TRBJ2-1, with TRBD1 matching 9 bases. The CDR3 covers 17 residues. Looked up from germline, CDR1 is LNHNV and CDR2 is YYDKDF (reference sequence). The ends lost 1 base at V and 7 bases at J; junction bases unmatched: 11. This chain's CDR3 is CATSRGGVGQGWNEQFF. Here the CDR3 DNA reads TGTGCCACCAGCAGAGGAGGGGTTGGACAGGGGTGGAATGAGCAGTTCTTC.

The chain has TRBV4-1 and TRBJ2-1, with TRBD2 identical over 7 bases. Germline V gene data show CDR1 as MGHRA and CDR2 as YSYEKL. This CDR3 has 13 residues. V lost 4 bases and J lost 6; bases outside the gene matches: 3. The CDR3 bases are TGCGCCAGCAGCCCCGGACTAGTCAATGAGCAGTTCTTC. This translates into CASSPGLVNEQFF.

This rearrangement joins TRBV5-1 to TRBJ2-7; D remains unclear. This CDR3 is 17 amino acids long. Trimming stripped 4 bases from V and 3 bases from J, with 23 bases between. Germline V gene sequence: CDR1 SGHRS, CDR2 YFSETQ. DNA of the CDR3: TGCGCCAGCAGCAGCACACTATCCCGGGCCCGTGGCTACGAGCAGTACTTC. The encoded protein is CASSSTLSRARGYEQYF.

This clone came up once. The rearrangement uses TRBV29-1 and TRBJ2-1; 7 bases map to TRBD2. After removal of 4 bases from V and 9 bases from J, the junction contained 0 bases not matched to a gene. CDR3 length equals 10 residues. In germline, CDR1 is SQVTM, CDR2 ANQGSEA. This CDR3 is CSVGGGEQFF. In DNA form, the CDR3 reads TGCAGCGTTGGGGGGGGTGAGCAGTTCTTC.

CDR3 residues: CASSYRTGKLFF. The CDR3 DNA is TGTGCCAGCAGTTACCGGACAGGAAAACTGTTTTTT. The chain has TRBV6-5 and TRBJ1-4; 7 positions match TRBD1. Trimming cost V 2 bases and J 10 bases; bases outside gene matches: 1. CDR1 MNHEY and CDR2 SVGAGI come from the germline V gene. The CDR3 runs 12 residues.

There are a few counts of this clone. The V and J genes are TRBV4-3 and TRBJ1-5; D uncertain. The ends were cut back, 0 bases at V and 5 bases at J, with 5 bases in the middle. In germline, CDR1 is LGHNA, CDR2 YSLEER. The CDR3 is 13 amino acids. The CDR3 loop is CASSQDPDQPQHF. Here the CDR3 DNA reads TGCGCCAGCAGCCAAGATCCGGATCAGCCCCAGCATTTT.

CDR3 nucleotide sequence: TGTGCCAGCGGCCCAACCGGCAATCAGCCCCAGCATTTT. Protein: CASGPTGNQPQHF. This sequence joins TRBV6-5 and TRBJ1-5; D not resolved. This CDR3 region has 13 residues. The germline V gene has CDR1 MNHEY and CDR2 SVGAGI. Trimming stripped 8 bases from V and 2 bases from J, with 10 bases between.